Listed below are T cell receptor beta chains from one sample, sequenced in a study of shared clonotypes between healthy human individuals. Measured with immunoSEQ multiplex PCR; TCRdb has only the in-frame clones, and not every one. The sample contains a few million clones, 85% to 95% of which appear only once. Source material: naive CD4+ T cells sorted from blood. These receptors came from a man in his late teens or twenties in good health. The CDR3 runs from the conserved cysteine through the conserved F or W. Fields, in order: clone size, J gene, V gene, D gene, CDR3 DNA, CDR3 protein. A D gene is named only where the DNA matches it firmly. Part of the rows lack a size; the others show once, few, many or a class for expanded clones.

once	TRBJ1-6	TRBV6-1	NA	TGTGCCAGCAGTGTGGAGACGGTGAATTCACCCCTCCACTTT	CASSVETVNSPLHF
NA	TRBJ1-6	TRBV5-1	TRBD1	TGCGCCAGCACGGGACAGACAAATAATTCACCCCTCCACTTT	CASTGQTNNSPLHF
once	TRBJ2-1	TRBV6-5	TRBD2	TGTGCCAGCAGTTACCTAGCGGGAGCTTACAATGAGCAGTTCTTC	CASSYLAGAYNEQFF
NA	TRBJ2-3	TRBV19	TRBD2	TGTGCCAGTAGCATAGCGGGTAGCACAGATACGCAGTATTTT	CASSIAGSTDTQYF
NA	TRBJ1-2	TRBV5-8	TRBD1	TGTGCCAGCAGCTGGGCGCCCGGACAGGGGATAGCGTACGCCTTC	CASSWAPGQGIAYAF
NA	TRBJ1-1	TRBV6-1	NA	TGTGCCAGCGGCCAGGGGCGCAGTGAAGCTTTCTTT	CASGQGRSEAFF
NA	TRBJ1-1	TRBV30	TRBD1	TGTGCCTGGAGGGGCAGGGGGCGTAGTAGGACTGAAGCTTTCTTT	CAWRGRGRSRTEAFF
NA	TRBJ2-7	TRBV5-1	NA	TGCGCCAGCAGCTCCCCCTCCTACGAGCAGTACTTC	CASSSPSYEQYF
NA	TRBJ2-7	TRBV10-3	NA	TGTGCCATCAGTGAGTCGATTAGTTACGAGCAGTACTTC	CAISESISYEQYF
NA	TRBJ1-4	TRBV6-4	NA	TGTGCCAGCAATCGACAGGCCGATTTT	CASNRQADF
NA	TRBJ2-7	TRBV6-1	NA	TGTGCCGTCTCATCGGGCATTCGTAGGCAGTACTTC	CAVSSGIRRQYF
NA	TRBJ2-1	TRBV5-5	TRBD2	TGTGCCAGCAAGACCTTTAGCGGGGACTACAATGAGCAGTTCTTC	CASKTFSGDYNEQFF
NA	TRBJ2-1	TRBV6-1	NA	TGTGCCAGCAGTGAGGCCCGGTCGCCCTCCTACAATGAGCAGTTCTTC	CASSEARSPSYNEQFF
NA	TRBJ2-5	TRBV5-1	NA	TGCGCCAGCAGCTGGTCCGGGTCTCAAGAGACCCAGTACTTC	CASSWSGSQETQYF
NA	TRBJ2-5	TRBV10-1	NA	TGCGCCAGCAGTGAGTCCGGTATATTGGAGACCCAGTACTTC	CASSESGILETQYF
NA	TRBJ1-5	TRBV2	TRBD1	TGTGCGACCGGTGGAACAGGGGGCAATCAGCCCCAGCATTTT	CATGGTGGNQPQHF
NA	TRBJ1-2	TRBV28	TRBD1	TGTGCCAGCAGGGGGGACAGGGGCTACACCTTC	CASRGDRGYTF
NA	TRBJ1-5	TRBV28	TRBD1	TGTGCCAGCAGCCCCGGGACAGTTAGCAATCAGCCCCAGCATTTT	CASSPGTVSNQPQHF
NA	TRBJ2-7	TRBV30	NA	TGTGCCCTGGCGGGGTTATATGGCTACGAGCAGTACTTC	CALAGLYGYEQYF
NA	TRBJ1-3	TRBV6-5	TRBD1	TGTGCCAGCAAGAGACAGGGTTCTGGAAACACCATATATTTT	CASKRQGSGNTIYF